One sample yielded the 26 T cell receptor beta chains listed below, sequenced in a study of blood T cell repertoires in COVID-19. Assay used: immunoSEQ multiplex PCR; TCRdb lists only in-frame clones, some missing. Here the sample spans some 250,000 clones, around 79% being singletons. The sample taken for sequencing was peripheral blood. Receptors were obtained from an elderly woman with acute or convalescent COVID-19.

The chain combines TRBV4-1 with TRBJ2-7; 13 bases match TRBD2. Germline V CDR1 and CDR2: MGHRA, YSYEKL. With V trimmed by 0 bases and J by 3 bases, 11 bases remained unmatched. The CDR3 length is 19 residues. CDR3 in DNA: TGCGCCAGCAGCCAAGATCCAGGACTAGCGGGAGAAGGGAGCTACGAGCAGTACTTC. Translating it yields CASSQDPGLAGEGSYEQYF.

The J gene is TRBJ1-6, the V gene TRBV16; D is unclear. V was cut by 3 bases and J by 9 bases, with 9 bases left in between. Germline CDR1 is KGHSY and CDR2 is FQNENV. This CDR3 is built from 13 residues. CDR3: CASSHPPPSPLHF. The CDR3 region has the DNA TGTGCCAGCAGCCATCCTCCTCCTTCACCCCTCCACTTT.

This chain joins TRBV5-4 and TRBJ1-1, with 8 bases matching TRBD1. Per the germline V gene, CDR1 is SGHNT and CDR2 is YYREEE (reference sequence). V lost 4 bases, J lost 4 bases, and 12 bases stayed unmatched. This CDR3 region has 16 residues. In DNA form, the CDR3 reads TGTGCCAGCAGCGGACTTCAGGGGGCGACTGGCACTGAAGCTTTCTTT. It is translated as CASSGLQGATGTEAFF.

The chain joins TRBV30 to TRBJ2-5; a weak D match, TRBD2 (5 bases). CDR1 GTSNPN and CDR2 SVGIG come from the germline V gene (reference sequence). Between the trimmed V and J ends, which lost 4 bases and 4 bases, there was a span of 10 bases. CDR3 length: 12 amino acids. CDR3 bases: TGTGCCTGGACTAGCAGTCGAGAGACCCAGTACTTC. Translating gives CAWTSSRETQYF.

This chain joins TRBV9 and TRBJ2-7, with 12 bases aligning to TRBD2. The germline V gene has CDR1 SGDLS and CDR2 YYNGEE. Germline trimming cut 0 bases from V and 3 bases from J; bases unmatched to any gene: 4. The CDR3 loop spans 16 amino acids. The CDR3 DNA reads TGTGCCAGCAGCGTAGGGACTAGCGGGAAGATCTACGAGCAGTACTTC. Encoded protein: CASSVGTSGKIYEQYF.

The V gene is TRBV20-1, the J gene TRBJ2-7; D is possibly TRBD2 (6 bases). The V and J ends lost 6 bases and 6 bases respectively, with 12 bases between them. CDR3 size: 11 residues. Germline V gene data show CDR1 as DFQATT and CDR2 as SNEGSKA (reference sequence). CDR3 nucleotides: TGCAGTGCCCGAAGGGGAGGCGAGCAGTACTTC. Protein sequence: CSARRGGEQYF.

This chain uses TRBV11-2 with TRBJ1-3, with D unresolved. The CDR3 is 14 residues long. CDR1 and CDR2 from the germline V gene are SGHAT and FQNNGV. V was cut by 3 bases and J by 0 bases, with 6 bases left in between. CDR3 nucleotide sequence: TGTGCCAGCAGCTTCCCAGGCTCTGGAAACACCATATATTTT. Protein product: CASSFPGSGNTIYF.

This chain joins TRBV3-1 (or the pseudogene TRBV3-2) and TRBJ2-7; 9 nucleotides match TRBD2. The CDR3 length is 15 residues. CDR1 and CDR2 from the germline V gene are LGHDT and YNNKEL (reference sequence). After removal of 1 base from V and 4 bases from J, the junction contained 5 bases not matched to a gene. The CDR3, as DNA: TGTGCCAGCAGCCAAGGTTCGCGGGGGGGGTACGAGCAGTACTTC. This codes for CASSQGSRGGYEQYF.

This chain joins TRBV6-2 or TRBV6-3 and TRBJ2-5, with 14 bases identical to TRBD2. CDR3 length: 17 amino acids. Germline lookup yields CDR1 MNHEY and CDR2 SVGEGT. With V trimmed by 5 bases and J by 5 bases, 10 bases remained unmatched. In DNA form, the CDR3 reads TGTGCCAGCAGTAGACTAGCGGGGGGGCGCGGGGCTGAGACCCAGTACTTC. Its protein is CASSRLAGGRGAETQYF.

This clone came up a few times. The CDR3 is CASSIRVGNQPQHF. CDR3 bases: TGTGCCAGTAGTATCAGGGTTGGCAATCAGCCCCAGCATTTT. The rearrangement joins TRBV19 to TRBJ1-5; tentative D call: TRBD1 (5 bases). The CDR3 length is 14 residues. Trimming pared 3 bases from V and 2 bases from J, leaving 8 bases between. CDR1 LNHDA and CDR2 SQIVND come from the germline V gene (reference sequence).

The chain is built from TRBV2 and TRBJ2-5, with D maybe TRBD1 (6 bases). The germline V gene has CDR1 SNHLY and CDR2 FYNNEI. Trimming took 7 bases from V and 5 from J, leaving 17 bases between them. CDR3 length: 14 amino acids. CDR3 sequence: CASNEQGVGETQYF. CDR3 bases: TGTGCCAGCAACGAACAGGGTGTTGGGGAGACCCAGTACTTC.

In this sample, this clone turned up once. The V gene is TRBV3-1 (or the pseudogene TRBV3-2), the J gene TRBJ2-1; perhaps TRBD1 as D (8 bases). The V end lost 2 bases, the J end lost 10 bases, and 15 bases lay between the germline ends. The germline gives CDR1 LGHDT, CDR2 YNNKEL (reference sequence). This CDR3 is built from 14 residues. CDR3 region: CASSQRQGRGEQFF. The CDR3 DNA reads TGTGCCAGCAGCCAAAGACAGGGGCGGGGGGAGCAGTTCTTC.

V is TRBV28 and J is TRBJ1-2, with D possibly being TRBD1 (5 bases). Trimming shortened V by 5 bases and J by 7 bases, and 20 bases separated the two germline ends. The CDR3 has 15 amino acids. Germline CDR1 and CDR2: MDHEN and SYDVKM. CDR3 sequence: CASSPATGGVGGYTF. CDR3 coding DNA: TGTGCCAGCAGTCCGGCGACCGGGGGTGTCGGTGGCTACACCTTC.

The V and J genes are TRBV6-5 and TRBJ2-3; tentative D call: TRBD2 (6 bases). Germline loops: CDR1 MNHEY, CDR2 SVGAGI. This CDR3 is built from 14 residues. V was shortened by 8 bases and J by 1 base, with 13 bases between the two germline ends. CDR3 sequence reads: CASSREVGTDTQYF. CDR3 nucleotides: TGTGCCAGCTCTAGGGAGGTGGGCACAGATACGCAGTATTTT.

This chain connects TRBV6-6 to TRBJ2-7, with TRBD2 matching over 7 bases. This CDR3 comprises 16 residues. The germline V gene encodes CDR1 MNHNY and CDR2 SVGAGI (reference sequence). The CDR3 bases are TGTGCTTCCGGAGGGGCTAGCGGAAGGACTACTACGGAGCAGTACTTC. Protein sequence: CASGGASGRTTTEQYF.

The chain couples TRBV2 to TRBJ2-7, with 8 nucleotides matching TRBD1. The CDR3 is 13 residues long. In germline, CDR1 is SNHLY, CDR2 FYNNEI. Trimming at V came to 9 bases and at J to 7 bases, leaving 11 bases not matched to a gene. CDR3 in DNA: TGTGCCAGTACCGGGACAGGCCTGGGAGAGCAGTACTTC. Encoded protein: CASTGTGLGEQYF.

In this sample, this clone turned up a few times. The rearrangement uses TRBV6-5 and TRBJ1-1, with a tentative D call TRBD1 (6 bases). Trimming shortened V by 6 bases and J by 2 bases, and 10 bases separated the two germline ends. Per germline, CDR1 MNHEY and CDR2 SVGAGI. This CDR3 is 13 amino acids long. The CDR3 region has the DNA TGTGCCAGCAGCTGGGGACAAAACACTGAAGCTTTCTTT. Residues: CASSWGQNTEAFF.

This clone was observed a handful of times. V and J are TRBV7-9 and TRBJ2-5, with D tentatively TRBD1 (6 bases). Germline V gene data show CDR1 as SEHNR and CDR2 as FQNEAQ (reference sequence). Trimming removed 3 bases from V and 5 bases from J, with 10 bases in between. There are 13 residues in the CDR3. The CDR3, as DNA: TGTGCCAGCAGCTTTTGGCAGGGGGAGACCCAGTACTTC. It yields the protein CASSFWQGETQYF.

Written as DNA, the CDR3 is TGTGCCAGTAGTATAGCGAGTACTAGCGGGGCCTACGAGCAGTACTTC. It translates to CASSIASTSGAYEQYF. The chain links TRBV19 to TRBJ2-7; 10 bases fit TRBD2. CDR3 length: 16 amino acids. Germline loops: CDR1 LNHDA, CDR2 SQIVND (reference sequence). With 1 base clipped from V and 2 bases from J, the junction kept 5 bases outside the gene matches.

This chain connects TRBV7-9 to TRBJ1-1; D perhaps matches TRBD1 (5 bases). Germline CDR1 and CDR2: SEHNR and FQNEAQ (reference sequence). The CDR3 runs to 15 residues. Trimming removed 5 bases from V and 1 base from J, with 14 bases in between. CDR3 loop: CASSTRQNRNTEAFF. The CDR3 DNA is TGTGCCAGCAGCACCCGACAGAACCGGAACACTGAAGCTTTCTTT.

The chain is built from TRBV28 and TRBJ1-2; possible D gene TRBD1, 6 bases. This CDR3 is built from 15 residues. V was cut by 5 bases and J by 2 bases, with 15 bases left in between. The germline V gene has CDR1 MDHEN and CDR2 SYDVKM. CDR3 nucleotides: TGTGCCAGCAGTACTCGGGTGACAGGAAACTATGGCTACACCTTC. Its protein product is CASSTRVTGNYGYTF.

The chain has TRBV9 and TRBJ1-3; D call uncertain. Germline-derived CDR1 and CDR2 are SGDLS and YYNGEE. V was pared by 0 bases and J by 0 bases, with 7 bases between. The CDR3 loop spans 15 amino acids. The CDR3 loop reads CASSVGWSSGNTIYF. CDR3 nucleotide sequence: TGTGCCAGCAGCGTAGGATGGAGCTCTGGAAACACCATATATTTT.

The chain combines TRBV19 with TRBJ1-1; possible D gene TRBD1, 5 bases. Germline V gene data show CDR1 as LNHDA and CDR2 as SQIVND (reference sequence). V dropped 7 bases and J dropped 6 bases, with 12 bases sitting between them. The CDR3 is 12 residues long. CDR3 residues: CASKNRRAEAFF. CDR3 coding DNA: TGTGCCAGTAAGAACAGGAGGGCTGAAGCTTTCTTT.

The chain uses TRBV6-1 and TRBJ1-1; no clear D gene. The CDR3 contains 13 residues. Trimming cost V 3 bases and J 1 base, with 6 bases left between them. Per germline, CDR1 MNHNS and CDR2 SASEGT. The CDR3: CASSDGRNTEAFF. In nucleotides, the CDR3 is TGTGCCAGCAGTGACGGGAGGAACACTGAAGCTTTCTTT.

The chain employs TRBV9 and TRBJ1-2; TRBD1 agrees at 7 bases. The junction had 7 bases not matched to a gene; V was cut back by 3 bases and J by 5 bases. CDR3 length equals 14 residues. Germline V gene sequence: CDR1 SGDLS, CDR2 YYNGEE. The CDR3 DNA sequence: TGTGCCAGCAGCGCAGAAACAGGGGAGTATGGCTACACCTTC. It codes for CASSAETGEYGYTF.

V and J are TRBV7-2 and TRBJ2-3; TRBD2 might be the D (5 bases). The CDR3 sequence is 12 residues long. Germline lookup yields CDR1 SGHTA and CDR2 FQGNSA. Trimming removed 0 bases from V and 10 bases from J, with 8 bases in between. DNA for the CDR3: TGTGCCAGCAGCTTAGCGGGAGTAGCGCAGTATTTT. The encoded protein is CASSLAGVAQYF.